The present TCR beta chain was sequenced within a study of blood T cell repertoires in COVID-19. Overall study context: Both acute and convalescent COVID-19 samples were obtained from the United States, Italy and Spain.

Generated by immunoSEQ multiplex PCR, the TCRdb table keeps only in-frame clones and is missing some. The sample shows about 45,000 clones, under 95% of them seen only once. This clone was recorded once. CDR1 is KGHSH, CDR2 LQKENI, per germline. This CDR3 has 16 amino acids. Trimming left V 0 bases short and J 0 bases short, with 9 bases between. The sample taken for sequencing was peripheral blood. This clonotype was obtained from a man aged 65 to 85 with active COVID-19. The V call is TRBV18, the J call TRBJ2-1; no firm D call. CDR3 nucleotides: TGTGCCAGCTCACCACCTGGTACAAGCTCCTACAATGAGCAGTTCTTC. It yields the protein CASSPPGTSSYNEQFF.